This TCR beta chain was sequenced in a study of cytomegalovirus exposure and HLA in healthy donors. Background on the study: An early data release held 80 million or so unique TCRs from HLA-typed donors. Study-wide findings and caveats: According to the study, 160 or so TCR beta chains were cytomegalovirus-associated.

Researchers ran the PCR with 60 Vbeta and 13 Jbeta primers. Assay: immunoSEQ multiplex PCR; the TCRdb copy retains only in-frame clones and omits some. The sample shows hundreds of thousands of clones, 70% to 85% of them seen only once. Points on this clone: Its antigen is unidentified.

The CDR3 extends over 17 amino acids. Between the trimmed V and J ends, which lost 2 bases and 0 bases, there was a span of 13 bases. Germline-derived CDR1 and CDR2 are SGHTA and FQGNSA. Healthy bone marrow donors supplied every sample. The rearrangement joins TRBV7-2 to TRBJ1-4; maybe TRBD1 (6 bases). Sequencing was done on a sample of PBMCs. This receptor was taken from a woman aged 35 to 49 in good health and CMV-seronegative. CDR3 sequence (DNA): TGTGCCAGCAGCTTAAGGGGACACCCTTCAACTAATGAAAAACTGTTTTTT. Protein product: CASSLRGHPSTNEKLFF.